Following are 14 T cell receptor beta chains from one sample sequenced in a study of blood T cell repertoires in COVID-19. The repertoire was sequenced with immunoSEQ multiplex PCR; TCRdb's copy has only in-frame clones and lacks some. The sample comprises about 260,000 clones, 83% of which are singletons, and roughly 9.4% rests with the top ten. Input material: peripheral blood. Receptor source: a woman between 45 and 60 years old who had recovered from COVID-19.

The chain is built from TRBV29-1 and TRBJ1-2; the match to TRBD1 covers 11 bases. This CDR3 comprises 14 residues. V lost 4 bases, J lost 5 bases, and 6 bases stayed unmatched. The germline CDR1 and CDR2 sequences are SQVTM and ANQGSEA. The CDR3 sequence: CSVVPGTGGYGYTF. CDR3 nucleotide sequence: TGCAGCGTTGTCCCCGGGACAGGGGGTTATGGCTACACCTTC.

This clone appeared many times. The V call is TRBV29-1, the J call TRBJ1-1, with a tentative D call TRBD1 (6 bases). V lost 7 bases and J lost 0, with 15 bases in between. Germline V gene data show CDR1 as SQVTM and CDR2 as ANQGSEA. The CDR3 length is 14 residues. The CDR3 sequence: CSGSRDTMNTEAFF. DNA for the CDR3: TGCAGCGGTTCACGGGACACCATGAACACTGAAGCTTTCTTT. Full variable domain (remainder filled in from reference TRBV29-1 and TRBJ1-1): SAVISQKPSRDICQRGTSLTIQCQVDSQVTMMFWYRQQPGQSLTLIATANQGSEATYESGFVIDKFPISRPNLTFSTLTVSNMSPEDSSIYLCSGSRDTMNTEAFFGQGTRLTVV.

V is TRBV6-2 or TRBV6-3 and J is TRBJ2-7, with 8 bases matching TRBD1. After removal of 2 bases from V and 2 bases from J, the junction contained 8 bases not matched to a gene. The CDR3 sequence is 16 residues long. Germline V lookup: CDR1 MNHEY, CDR2 SVGEGT. CDR3 in DNA: TGTGCCAGCAGTTACGCCGGACAGGGAGTCCCCTACGAGCAGTACTTC. Translated: CASSYAGQGVPYEQYF.

The V call is TRBV6-5, the J call TRBJ1-1; 9 positions match TRBD1. Germline V lookup: CDR1 MNHEY, CDR2 SVGAGI. The V and J ends lost 2 bases and 9 bases, in that order; junction bases with no gene match: 4. The CDR3 loop spans 13 amino acids. The CDR3 loop is CASSYRDRAQAFF. CDR3 DNA: TGTGCCAGCAGTTACCGGGACAGGGCACAAGCTTTCTTT.

The genes are TRBV30 and TRBJ2-5; tentative D call: TRBD2 (6 bases). The CDR3 has 14 residues. Between the trimmed V and J ends, which lost 4 bases and 2 bases, there was a span of 14 bases. Germline V lookup: CDR1 GTSNPN, CDR2 SVGIG (reference sequence). DNA of the CDR3: TGTGCCTGGAACGGGGGTTTTGGGCAAGAGACCCAGTACTTC. Translating gives CAWNGGFGQETQYF. Drawing the rest from reference TRBV30 and TRBJ2-5, the complete variable domain is SQTIHQWPATLVQPVGSPLSLECTVEGTSNPNLYWYRQAAGRGLQLLFYSVGIGQISSEVPQNLSASRPQDRQFILSSKKLLLSDSGFYLCAWNGGFGQETQYFGPGTRLLVL.

The chain combines TRBV9 with TRBJ2-5; TRBD2 aligns across 15 bases. Germline CDR1 is SGDLS and CDR2 is YYNGEE. Germline trimming cut 0 bases from V and 5 bases from J; bases unmatched to any gene: 5. The CDR3 length is 17 residues. The CDR3 sequence: CASSVGGLAGGWETQYF. The CDR3 bases are TGTGCCAGCAGCGTAGGGGGACTAGCGGGAGGTTGGGAGACCCAGTACTTC.

This chain uses TRBV7-3 with TRBJ2-5; TRBD2 aligns across 7 bases. Germline CDR1 SGHTA, CDR2 FQGTGA. The V and J ends lost 4 bases and 2 bases, in that order; junction bases with no gene match: 7. The CDR3 has 15 amino acids. The CDR3 loop is CASSSVAGRQETQYF. The CDR3, as DNA: TGTGCCAGCAGCTCCGTAGCGGGCCGACAAGAGACCCAGTACTTC.

This chain joins TRBV2 and TRBJ2-1, with 7 bases lining up with TRBD1. The V gene's germline CDR1 is SNHLY and CDR2 FYNNEI. The CDR3 has 15 residues. V gave up 3 bases and J gave up 5 bases; unmatched junction bases: 7. The CDR3 here is CASSEPGQLNNEQFF. DNA of the CDR3: TGTGCCAGCAGTGAGCCGGGACAGCTAAACAATGAGCAGTTCTTC.

The chain links TRBV7-2 to TRBJ2-2; D gene ambiguous. With 2 bases removed from V and 4 bases from J, the gap between germline ends came to 8 bases. CDR3 length equals 14 residues. In germline, CDR1 is SGHTA, CDR2 FQGNSA. DNA for the CDR3: TGTGCCAGCAGCTTACTGGCGGCCACCGGGGAGCTGTTTTTT. Translation: CASSLLAATGELFF.

The rearrangement links TRBV9 to TRBJ1-4; TRBD1 might be the D (5 bases). The CDR3 is 15 residues long. Germline V gene sequence: CDR1 SGDLS, CDR2 YYNGEE. The germline V and J ends were trimmed by 3 bases and 7 bases, with 16 bases remaining between them. CDR3 sequence (DNA): TGTGCCAGCAGCGCTTTGGACACTAATTTTGAAAAACTGTTTTTT. This sequence encodes CASSALDTNFEKLFF.

The chain couples TRBV27 to TRBJ2-5, with 7 bases aligning to TRBD1. Germline loops: CDR1 MNHEY, CDR2 SMNVEV (reference sequence). The CDR3 sequence is 14 residues long. With 5 bases clipped from V and 3 bases from J, the junction kept 6 bases outside the gene matches. The CDR3 sequence is CASSPGTAKETQYF. The CDR3 region has the DNA TGTGCCAGCAGTCCCGGGACAGCCAAAGAGACCCAGTACTTC.

J is TRBJ1-1 and V is TRBV15; 7 nucleotides line up with TRBD1. Germline V lookup: CDR1 LNHNV, CDR2 YYDKDF (reference sequence). After removal of 1 base from V and 3 bases from J, the junction contained 5 bases not matched to a gene. The length of the CDR3 is 15 residues. The CDR3 reads CATSRVQGFDTEAFF. CDR3 nucleotides: TGTGCCACCAGCAGAGTACAGGGGTTTGACACTGAAGCTTTCTTT.

The V and J genes are TRBV5-1 and TRBJ2-2; possibly TRBD2 for D (7 bases). Germline V gene data show CDR1 as SGHRS and CDR2 as YFSETQ. The CDR3 loop spans 19 amino acids. V was shortened by 10 bases and J by 0 bases, with 28 bases between the two germline ends. The CDR3 DNA follows: TGCGCCGCAACCCGAACCACAGGGCGGGAGACTCCGAACACCGGGGAGCTGTTTTTT. Translating gives CAATRTTGRETPNTGELFF.

The chain joins TRBV7-2 to TRBJ2-3; 14 nucleotides agree with TRBD2. Losses at the gene ends were 5 bases for V and 7 bases for J; bases not matched to a gene: 11. The germline CDR1 and CDR2 sequences are SGHTA and FQGNSA. The CDR3 has 17 amino acids. CDR3 coding DNA: TGTGCCAGCAGCAGAACGACTAGCGGGAGGGCCATGTATACGCAGTATTTT. This encodes CASSRTTSGRAMYTQYF. Full variable domain (missing parts from reference TRBV7-2 and TRBJ2-3): GAGVSQSPSNKVTEKGKDVELRCDPISGHTALYWYRQSLGQGLEFLIYFQGNSAPDKSGLPSDRFSAERTGGSVSTLTIQRTQQEDSAVYLCASSRTTSGRAMYTQYFGPGTRLTVL.